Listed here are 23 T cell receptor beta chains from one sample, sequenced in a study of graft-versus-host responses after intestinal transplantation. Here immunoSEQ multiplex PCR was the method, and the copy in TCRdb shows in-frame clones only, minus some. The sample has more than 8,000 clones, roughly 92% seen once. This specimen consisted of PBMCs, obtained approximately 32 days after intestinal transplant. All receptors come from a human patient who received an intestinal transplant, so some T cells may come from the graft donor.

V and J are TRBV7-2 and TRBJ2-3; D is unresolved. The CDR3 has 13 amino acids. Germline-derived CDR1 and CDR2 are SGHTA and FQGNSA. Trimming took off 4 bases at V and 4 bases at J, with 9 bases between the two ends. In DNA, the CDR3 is TGTGCCAGCAGCTCCGCTCTAGCAGATACGCAGTATTTT. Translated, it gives CASSSALADTQYF.

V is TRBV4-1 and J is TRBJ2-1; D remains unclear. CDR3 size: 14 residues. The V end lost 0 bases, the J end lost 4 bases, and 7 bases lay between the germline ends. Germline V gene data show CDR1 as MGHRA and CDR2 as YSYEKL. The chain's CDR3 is CASSQEPSYNEQFF. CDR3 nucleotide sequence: TGCGCCAGCAGCCAAGAGCCCAGTTACAATGAGCAGTTCTTC.

CDR3 loop: CASSGGATDTQYF. Written as DNA, the CDR3 is TGTGCCAGCAGCGGGGGGGCTACAGATACGCAGTATTTT. The chain uses TRBV6-4 and TRBJ2-3; the match to TRBD2 covers 8 bases. V shed 6 bases, J shed 3 bases, and the junction held 2 bases outside the gene matches. This CDR3 has 13 residues. Per the germline V gene, CDR1 is MRHNA and CDR2 is SNTAGT.

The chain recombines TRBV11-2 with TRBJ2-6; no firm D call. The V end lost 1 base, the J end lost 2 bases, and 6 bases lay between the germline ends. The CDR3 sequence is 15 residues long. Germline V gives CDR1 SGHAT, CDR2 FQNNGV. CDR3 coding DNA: TGTGCCAGCAGCTTAGGCGTGGCTGGGGCCAACGTCCTGACTTTC. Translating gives CASSLGVAGANVLTF.

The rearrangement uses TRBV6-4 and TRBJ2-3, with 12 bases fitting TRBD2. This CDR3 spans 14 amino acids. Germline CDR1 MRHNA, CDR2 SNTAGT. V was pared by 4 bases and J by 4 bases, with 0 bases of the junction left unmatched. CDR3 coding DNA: TGTGCCAGCAGTGCTAGCGGGGGGGCAGATACGCAGTATTTT. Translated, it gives CASSASGGADTQYF.

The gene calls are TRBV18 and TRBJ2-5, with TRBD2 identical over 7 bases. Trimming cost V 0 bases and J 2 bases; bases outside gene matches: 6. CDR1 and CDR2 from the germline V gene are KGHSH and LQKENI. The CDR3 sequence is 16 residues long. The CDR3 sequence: CASSPPGEGKQETQYF. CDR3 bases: TGTGCCAGCTCACCACCAGGGGAGGGCAAGCAAGAGACCCAGTACTTC.

CDR3 loop: CASSQEDSGGGLEAFF. CDR3 in DNA: TGTGCCAGCAGCCAAGAAGATTCCGGGGGGGGGTTAGAAGCTTTCTTT. The chain combines TRBV4-2 with TRBJ1-1, with D possibly TRBD1 on 5 matching bases. Germline loops: CDR1 LGHNA, CDR2 YNFKEQ. The CDR3 totals 16 residues. Trimming took 0 bases from V and 8 from J, leaving 19 bases between them.

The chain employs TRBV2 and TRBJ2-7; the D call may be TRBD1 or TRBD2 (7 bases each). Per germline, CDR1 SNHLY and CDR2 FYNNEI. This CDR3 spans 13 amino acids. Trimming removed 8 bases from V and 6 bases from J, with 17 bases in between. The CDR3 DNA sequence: TGTGCCAGCCAGGGGGGGAGCAGGCCCGAGCAGTACTTC. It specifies CASQGGSRPEQYF.

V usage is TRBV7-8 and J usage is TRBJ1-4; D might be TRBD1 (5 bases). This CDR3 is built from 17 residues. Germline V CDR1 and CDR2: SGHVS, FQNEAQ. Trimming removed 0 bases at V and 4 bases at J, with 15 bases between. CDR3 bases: TGTGCCAGCAGCTTAGCTTTAATGGGGCGGAATAATGAAAAACTGTTTTTT. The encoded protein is CASSLALMGRNNEKLFF. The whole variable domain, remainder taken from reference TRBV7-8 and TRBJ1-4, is GAGVSQSPRYKVAKRGQDVALRCDPISGHVSLFWYQQALGQGPEFLTYFQNEAQLDKSGLPSDRFFAERPEGSVSTLKIQRTQQEDSAVYLCASSLALMGRNNEKLFFGSGTQLSVL.

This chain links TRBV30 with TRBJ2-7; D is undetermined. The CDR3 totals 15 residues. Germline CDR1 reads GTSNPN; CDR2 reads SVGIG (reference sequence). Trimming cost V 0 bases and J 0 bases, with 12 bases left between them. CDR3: CAWSVQYPSSYEQYF. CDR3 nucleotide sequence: TGTGCCTGGAGTGTACAGTATCCTAGCTCCTACGAGCAGTACTTC.

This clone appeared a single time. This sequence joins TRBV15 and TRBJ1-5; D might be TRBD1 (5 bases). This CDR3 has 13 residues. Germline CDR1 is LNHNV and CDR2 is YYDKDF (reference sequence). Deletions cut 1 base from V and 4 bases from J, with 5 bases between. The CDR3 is CATSRGGNQPQHF. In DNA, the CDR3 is TGTGCCACCAGCAGAGGGGGGAATCAGCCCCAGCATTTT.

The CDR3 DNA sequence: TGTGCAAGTCGCTTCCCCCCTCCTGGAAACACCATATATTTT. Its translation: CASRFPPPGNTIYF. The J gene is TRBJ1-3, the V gene TRBV12-2. TRBV12-2 is classified as a pseudogene. This CDR3 comprises 14 residues.

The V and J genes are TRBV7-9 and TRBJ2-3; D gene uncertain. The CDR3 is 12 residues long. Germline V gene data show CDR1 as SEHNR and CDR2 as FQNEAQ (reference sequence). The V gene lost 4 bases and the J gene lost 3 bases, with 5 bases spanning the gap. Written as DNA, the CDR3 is TGTGCCAGCAGCTCTTGGACAGATACGCAGTATTTT. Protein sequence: CASSSWTDTQYF.

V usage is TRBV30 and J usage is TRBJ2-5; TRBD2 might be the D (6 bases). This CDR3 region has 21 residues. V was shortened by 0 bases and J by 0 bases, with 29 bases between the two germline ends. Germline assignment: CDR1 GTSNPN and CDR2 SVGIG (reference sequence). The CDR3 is CAWSVLGVLGGYERNQETQYF. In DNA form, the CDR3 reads TGTGCCTGGAGTGTACTAGGTGTGTTGGGGGGATACGAGCGTAACCAAGAGACCCAGTACTTC.

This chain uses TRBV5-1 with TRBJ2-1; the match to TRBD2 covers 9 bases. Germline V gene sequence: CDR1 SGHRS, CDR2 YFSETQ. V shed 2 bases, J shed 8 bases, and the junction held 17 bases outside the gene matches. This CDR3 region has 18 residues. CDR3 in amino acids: CASSFAIGLAGWEDEQFF. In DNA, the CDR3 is TGCGCCAGCAGCTTCGCCATCGGTCTAGCGGGGTGGGAGGATGAGCAGTTCTTC. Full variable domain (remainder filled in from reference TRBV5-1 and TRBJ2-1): KAGVTQTPRYLIKTRGQQVTLSCSPISGHRSVSWYQQTPGQGLQFLFEYFSETQRNKGNFPGRFSGRQFSNSRSEMNVSTLELGDSALYLCASSFAIGLAGWEDEQFFGPGTRLTVL.

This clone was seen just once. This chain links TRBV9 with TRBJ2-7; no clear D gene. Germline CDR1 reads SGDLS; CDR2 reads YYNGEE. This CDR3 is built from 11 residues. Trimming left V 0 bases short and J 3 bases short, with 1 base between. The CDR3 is CASSVVYEQYF. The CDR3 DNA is TGTGCCAGCAGCGTAGTCTACGAGCAGTACTTC.

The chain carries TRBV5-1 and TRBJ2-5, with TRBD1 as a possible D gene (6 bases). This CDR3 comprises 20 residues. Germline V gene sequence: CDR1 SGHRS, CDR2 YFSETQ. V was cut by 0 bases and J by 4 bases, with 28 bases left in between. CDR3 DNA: TGCGCCAGCAGCTTGGAAATCTGGACAGACCACCAGCCACGGGGAGAGACCCAGTACTTC. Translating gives CASSLEIWTDHQPRGETQYF.

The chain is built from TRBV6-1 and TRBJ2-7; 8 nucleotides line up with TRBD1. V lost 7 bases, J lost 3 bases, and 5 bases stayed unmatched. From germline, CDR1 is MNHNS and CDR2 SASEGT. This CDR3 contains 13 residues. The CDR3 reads CASKDREIYEQYF. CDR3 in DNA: TGTGCCAGCAAGGACAGGGAGATCTACGAGCAGTACTTC.

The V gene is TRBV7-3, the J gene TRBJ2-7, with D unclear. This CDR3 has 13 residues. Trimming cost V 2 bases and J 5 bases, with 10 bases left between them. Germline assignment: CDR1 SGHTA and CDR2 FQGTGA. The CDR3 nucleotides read TGTGCCAGCAGCTTAGGGCTTTACCACGAGCAGTACTTC. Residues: CASSLGLYHEQYF.

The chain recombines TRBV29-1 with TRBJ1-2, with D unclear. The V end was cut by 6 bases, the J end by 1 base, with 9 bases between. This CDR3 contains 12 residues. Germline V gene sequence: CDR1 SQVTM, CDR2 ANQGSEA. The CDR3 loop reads CSVTGSNYGYTF. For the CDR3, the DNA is TGCAGCGTGACGGGGAGTAACTATGGCTACACCTTC.

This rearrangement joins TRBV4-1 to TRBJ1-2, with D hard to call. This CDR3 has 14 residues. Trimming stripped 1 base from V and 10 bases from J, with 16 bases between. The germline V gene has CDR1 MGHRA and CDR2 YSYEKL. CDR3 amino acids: CASSQGLIWGDYTF. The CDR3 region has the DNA TGCGCCAGCAGCCAAGGTTTAATTTGGGGTGACTACACCTTC.

CDR3 residues: CASSLFLRGGTDTQYF. In DNA form, the CDR3 reads TGTGCCAGCAGCTTGTTCCTCCGGGGGGGCACAGATACGCAGTATTTT. The chain is built from TRBV5-4 and TRBJ2-3; 7 bases match TRBD2. Per germline, CDR1 SGHNT and CDR2 YYREEE (reference sequence). CDR3 length: 16 residues. V gave up 1 base and J gave up 1 base; unmatched junction bases: 6.

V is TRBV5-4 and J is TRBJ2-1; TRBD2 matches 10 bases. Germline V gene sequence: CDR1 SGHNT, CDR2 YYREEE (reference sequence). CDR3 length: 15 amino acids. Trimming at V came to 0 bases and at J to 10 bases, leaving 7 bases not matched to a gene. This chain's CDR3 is CASSLESSGGLEQFF. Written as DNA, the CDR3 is TGTGCCAGCAGCTTGGAGTCTAGCGGGGGCCTCGAGCAGTTCTTC. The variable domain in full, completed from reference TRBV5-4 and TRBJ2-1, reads ETGVTQSPTHLIKTRGQQVTLRCSSQSGHNTVSWYQQALGQGPQFIFQYYREEENGRGNFPPRFSGLQFPNYSSELNVNALELDDSALYLCASSLESSGGLEQFFGPGTRLTVL.